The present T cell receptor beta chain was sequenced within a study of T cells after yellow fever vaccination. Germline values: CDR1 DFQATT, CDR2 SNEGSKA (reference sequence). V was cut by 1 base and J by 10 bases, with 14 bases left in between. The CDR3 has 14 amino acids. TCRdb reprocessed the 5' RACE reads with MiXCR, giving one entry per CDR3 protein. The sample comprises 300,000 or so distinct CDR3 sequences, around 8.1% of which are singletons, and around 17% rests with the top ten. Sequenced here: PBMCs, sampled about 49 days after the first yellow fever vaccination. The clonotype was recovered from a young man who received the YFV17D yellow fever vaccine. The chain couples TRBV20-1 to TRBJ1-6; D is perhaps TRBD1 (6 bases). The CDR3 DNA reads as TGCAGTGCTAGAGCCGACAGGAGCGAATCACCCCTCCACTTT. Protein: CSARADRSESPLHF.